One sample yielded the 28 T cell receptor beta chains listed below, sequenced in a study of regulatory T cells in long-lasting Graves disease (dated by TCRdb to about 2021). Sample time point, as interpreted from the label and publication: persistent/refractory GD, antithyroid drugs over 5 years with positive TRAb. For both TCR sequencing and RNA sequencing, RNA was extracted from PBMCs using TRIzol. Library preparation was by multiplex PCR. The sequencing machine was an Illumina HiSeq 4000. TCR beta libraries were built with iRepertoire HTBI primers and Arm-PCR amplification of CDR3 regions. TCRdb took the public reads, trimmed them with fastp at Q25, ran MiXCR for clone calling and kept in-frame beta chains. A single entry per CDR3 protein holds the most common genes and DNA from its merged rows. Within this sample are fewer than 400,000 distinct CDR3 sequences, with less than 25% of them counted one time only. The top ten clonotypes cover roughly 20% of the sample.

The input for sequencing was peripheral blood mononuclear cells (PBMCs), taken when the disease was refractory, from a patient treated with antithyroid drugs. All receptors derive from a female donor with Graves disease.

This clonotype was counted only a few times. CDR3 nucleotides: TGTGCCAGCAGTGAAGGAGGGACAGGCGCCTACGAGCAGTACTTC. Its protein is CASSEGGTGAYEQYF. The gene calls are TRBV6-2 or TRBV6-3 and TRBJ2-7; 8 positions agree with TRBD1. The length of the CDR3 is 15 residues. Germline V gives CDR1 MNHEY, CDR2 SVGEGT. Unmatched junction bases numbered 8, after V lost 5 bases and J lost 2 bases.

The chain is built from TRBV6-2 or TRBV6-3 and TRBJ2-3; D possibly uses TRBD1 or TRBD2 (5 bases each). The V end was cut by 7 bases, the J end by 0 bases, with 8 bases between. This CDR3 comprises 13 residues. Per the germline V gene, CDR1 is MNHEY and CDR2 is SVGEGT. The CDR3 DNA is TGTGCCAGCACGAGGGGAAGCACAGATACGCAGTATTTT. Translation: CASTRGSTDTQYF.

This clonotype was counted ten times or more. The chain employs TRBV7-2 and TRBJ1-1; weak D call: TRBD1 (5 bases). Trimming took off 4 bases at V and 5 bases at J, with 17 bases between the two ends. CDR1 is SGHTA, CDR2 FQGNSA, per germline. The length of the CDR3 is 15 residues. The CDR3 sequence: CASSSPGRLTTEAFF. The DNA for the CDR3 is TGTGCCAGCAGCTCGCCGGGACGATTAACGACTGAAGCTTTCTTT.

This clonotype occurred a few times. The chain couples TRBV9 to TRBJ2-7, with a weak D call TRBD2 (5 bases). Germline assignment: CDR1 SGDLS and CDR2 YYNGEE. The CDR3 covers 14 residues. The V end lost 0 bases, the J end lost 3 bases, and 10 bases lay between the germline ends. CDR3 in DNA: TGTGCCAGCAGCGTAGGTCTTGGGAGCTACGAGCAGTACTTC. Protein: CASSVGLGSYEQYF.

The chain uses TRBV7-2 and TRBJ2-5; 7 bases align to TRBD1. The CDR3 consists of 15 residues. Germline values: CDR1 SGHTA, CDR2 FQGNSA. The V segment lost 5 bases and the J segment 7 bases; nucleotides outside the gene matches: 13. The CDR3: CASSIQGTAVGTQYF. As DNA, the CDR3 is TGTGCCAGCAGCATACAGGGGACCGCGGTTGGGACCCAGTACTTC.

This clonotype showed up many times. The chain joins TRBV20-1 to TRBJ2-5; TRBD1 aligns across 8 bases. The junction had 6 bases not matched to a gene; V was cut back by 7 bases and J by 5 bases. Germline CDR1 and CDR2: DFQATT and SNEGSKA (reference sequence). CDR3 length equals 12 residues. The CDR3 DNA reads TGCAGTGGACAGGGGTTGGTCGAGACCCAGTACTTC. Its translation is CSGQGLVETQYF.

V and J are TRBV5-6 and TRBJ2-6; D remains ambiguous. Germline CDR1 SGHDT, CDR2 YYEEEE. The CDR3 consists of 16 residues. The germline V and J ends were trimmed by 4 bases and 0 bases, with 11 bases remaining between them. As DNA, the CDR3 is TGTGCCAGCAGCCTAAGAGGTGGCTCTGGGGCCAACGTCCTGACTTTC. Translated, it gives CASSLRGGSGANVLTF.

The table lists this clonotype with a few counts. This chain joins TRBV24-1 and TRBJ2-2; D possibly matches TRBD1 or TRBD2 (5 bases each). The CDR3 has 11 amino acids. Trimming left V 10 bases short and J 4 bases short, with 6 bases between. Germline values: CDR1 KGHDR, CDR2 SFDVKD. CDR3 DNA sequence: TGTGCCACAGGGACCACCGGGGAGCTGTTTTTT. Its translation is CATGTTGELFF.

A few counts support this clonotype. The rearrangement joins TRBV29-1 to TRBJ1-4; D ambiguous. The V end was cut by 0 bases, the J end by 8 bases, with 13 bases between. CDR3 length: 14 amino acids. Germline V gene data show CDR1 as SQVTM and CDR2 as ANQGSEA. CDR3 in DNA: TGCAGCGTTGAAGATCGGGAAGCCAGAGAAAAACTGTTTTTT. This translates into CSVEDREAREKLFF. Drawing the rest from reference TRBV29-1 and TRBJ1-4, the complete variable domain is SAVISQKPSRDICQRGTSLTIQCQVDSQVTMMFWYRQQPGQSLTLIATANQGSEATYESGFVIDKFPISRPNLTFSTLTVSNMSPEDSSIYLCSVEDREAREKLFFGSGTQLSVL.

In this sample, this clonotype turned up a few times. The rearrangement uses TRBV4-1 and TRBJ1-6, with no clear D. Germline CDR1 and CDR2: MGHRA and YSYEKL. The V gene lost 0 bases and the J gene lost 7 bases, with 10 bases spanning the gap. The length of the CDR3 is 15 residues. The CDR3 loop is CASSQDSDGNSPLHF. CDR3 nucleotides: TGCGCCAGCAGCCAAGACTCAGACGGCAATTCACCCCTCCACTTT.

The gene calls are TRBV14 and TRBJ1-4, with a tentative D call TRBD1 (5 bases). The germline CDR1 and CDR2 sequences are SGHDN and FVKESK. V gave up 4 bases and J gave up 7 bases, with 13 bases separating them. The CDR3 is 14 residues long. The CDR3 region is CASSLDSRREKLFF. CDR3 nucleotides: TGTGCCAGCAGCCTTGACAGCCGGCGTGAAAAACTGTTTTTT.

The V gene is TRBV7-2, the J gene TRBJ1-3; D remains unclear. From germline, CDR1 is SGHTA and CDR2 FQGNSA. Trimming cost V 1 base and J 0 bases, with 7 bases left between them. The CDR3 is made up of 15 amino acids. The CDR3: CASSLDYSSGNTIYF. Written as DNA, the CDR3 is TGTGCCAGCAGCTTAGATTACAGCTCTGGAAACACCATATATTTT.

V gene TRBV6-2 or TRBV6-3 combines with J gene TRBJ2-7; D may be TRBD1 (6 bases). The V end was cut by 2 bases, the J end by 2 bases, with 13 bases between. The CDR3 spans 15 residues. Germline V lookup: CDR1 MNHEY, CDR2 SVGEGT. CDR3 sequence reads: CASSYGAGVTYEQYF. In nucleotides, the CDR3 is TGTGCCAGCAGTTACGGGGCAGGGGTCACCTACGAGCAGTACTTC.

There are a few counts of this clonotype. An end of the junction differs from the germline gene, which may be a read error. The V gene is TRBV2, the J gene TRBJ1-5, with TRBD1 matching 9 bases. Per germline, CDR1 SNHLY and CDR2 FYNNEI. The CDR3 contains 14 residues. The CDR3 sequence: CASILDRGNHPQHF. The CDR3 nucleotides read TGTGCCAGCATCCTGGACAGGGGAAATCACCCCCAGCATTTT. Drawing the rest from reference TRBV2 and TRBJ1-5, the complete variable domain is EPEVTQTPSHQVTQMGQEVILRCVPISNHLYFYWYRQILGQKVEFLVSFYNNEISEKSEIFDDQFSVERPDGSNFTLKIRSTKLEDSAMYFCASILDRGNHPQHFGDGTRLSIL.

The chain couples TRBV20-1 to TRBJ1-1; D might be TRBD1 (6 bases). The ends were cut back, 0 bases at V and 1 base at J, with 9 bases in the middle. This CDR3 contains 14 residues. Germline V lookup: CDR1 DFQATT, CDR2 SNEGSKA (reference sequence). CDR3 protein: CSARDVQGNTEAFF. The DNA for the CDR3 is TGCAGTGCTAGAGATGTACAGGGGAACACTGAAGCTTTCTTT.

This clonotype showed up many times. The genes are TRBV28 and TRBJ1-5; D uncertain. Germline values: CDR1 MDHEN, CDR2 SYDVKM. The CDR3 contains 15 residues. Trimming cost V 6 bases and J 3 bases, with 15 bases left between them. The CDR3 DNA reads as TGTGCCAGCAGCTATAGAGGCGGTCACAATCAGCCCCAGCATTTT. Protein: CASSYRGGHNQPQHF.

The rearrangement joins TRBV27 to TRBJ2-7; no definite D call. V was clipped by 4 bases and J by 5 bases, with 6 bases between them. Germline V CDR1 and CDR2: MNHEY, SMNVEV (reference sequence). The CDR3 loop spans 11 amino acids. As DNA, the CDR3 is TGTGCCAGCAGTTCGATCAACGAGCAGTACTTC. It encodes CASSSINEQYF.

This clonotype has at least ten counts. The chain recombines TRBV28 with TRBJ1-2; D not certain. The ends were cut back, 10 bases at V and 4 bases at J, with 16 bases in the middle. Germline CDR1 is MDHEN and CDR2 is SYDVKM. This CDR3 has 13 amino acids. CDR3 in DNA: TGTGCCACCCGTATTTTTAGGACCTATGGCTACACCTTC. Residues: CATRIFRTYGYTF.

This clonotype was found many times. This sequence joins TRBV7-8 and TRBJ2-2; the match to TRBD2 covers 9 bases. The V gene's germline CDR1 is SGHVS and CDR2 FQNEAQ. Unmatched junction bases numbered 6, after V lost 2 bases and J lost 5 bases. This CDR3 contains 16 residues. The CDR3, as DNA: TGTGCCAGCAGCTTAAGTGCGGGAGGGCGTACCGGGGAGCTGTTTTTT. As protein: CASSLSAGGRTGELFF.

This clonotype was observed at least ten times. The chain's CDR3 is CASSIGANSPLHF. The CDR3 DNA reads as TGTGCCAGCAGTATAGGGGCCAATTCACCCCTCCACTTT. V usage is TRBV28 and J usage is TRBJ1-6, with D possibly matching TRBD1 (5 bases). Trimming removed 5 bases from V and 7 bases from J, with 9 bases in between. This CDR3 has 13 amino acids. Germline V gene sequence: CDR1 MDHEN, CDR2 SYDVKM.

This clonotype was seen a handful of times. This chain joins TRBV19 and TRBJ1-6, with a weak D call TRBD1 (6 bases). Germline assignment: CDR1 LNHDA and CDR2 SQIVND (reference sequence). The CDR3 is 15 amino acids. The V gene lost 5 bases and the J gene lost 9 bases, with 17 bases spanning the gap. The CDR3 is CASSGRGPLGSPLHF. CDR3 coding DNA: TGTGCCAGTAGTGGCCGGGGGCCTCTTGGTTCACCCCTCCACTTT.

This clonotype has more than one count but fewer than ten. This may be a read error: a much more frequent sequence differs by one nucleotide. The chain has TRBV7-9 and TRBJ2-5; D remains unclear. This CDR3 region has 12 residues. Trimming left V 5 bases short and J 0 bases short, with 4 bases between. Germline V gene data show CDR1 as SEHNR and CDR2 as FQNEAQ (reference sequence). The CDR3 loop reads CASSKYQETQYF. The DNA of the CDR3 is TGTGCCAGCAGCAAGTACCAAGAGACCCAGTACTTC.

As for this clonotype: A read error is likely, as this CDR3 ends without the conserved phenylalanine or tryptophan. The V and J genes are TRBV20-1 and TRBJ2-7, with D hard to call. From germline, CDR1 is DFQATT and CDR2 SNEGSKA (reference sequence). Trimming pared 4 bases from V and 0 bases from J, leaving 10 bases between. This CDR3 is built from 13 residues. CDR3 in amino acids: CSATVLSSYEQYL. CDR3 sequence (DNA): TGCAGTGCTACCGTGTTGAGCTCCTACGAGCAGTACCTC.

Remarks on this clonotype: This could be a read error, since a much larger clone is one nucleotide away. The chain links TRBV9 to TRBJ2-7; no definite D call. The CDR3 has 14 amino acids. Per germline, CDR1 SGDLS and CDR2 YYNGEE. V lost 0 bases and J 3 bases, leaving 10 bases between the germline ends. The CDR3 bases are TGTGCCAGCAGCGTAGAAGGGAACAGCTACGAGCAGTACTTC. Protein product: CASSVEGNSYEQYF. Combining the CDR3 with reference TRBV9 and TRBJ2-7 gives the whole variable domain DSGVTQTPKHLITATGQRVTLRCSPRSGDLSVYWYQQSLDQGLQFLIQYYNGEERAKGNILERFSAQQFPDLHSELNLSSLELGDSALYFCASSVEGNSYEQYFGPGTRLTVT.

This clonotype was counted many times. J is TRBJ2-7 and V is TRBV7-2, with TRBD1 matching over 8 bases. Unmatched junction bases numbered 8, after V lost 2 bases and J lost 5 bases. Germline loops: CDR1 SGHTA, CDR2 FQGNSA. This CDR3 spans 15 amino acids. In DNA, the CDR3 is TGTGCCAGCAGCTTACGGACAGGGACCCTCAACGAGCAGTACTTC. This translates into CASSLRTGTLNEQYF.

This clonotype came up a few times. V gene TRBV5-1 combines with J gene TRBJ1-1; D not resolved. Germline V lookup: CDR1 SGHRS, CDR2 YFSETQ. Trimming removed 5 bases at V and 6 bases at J, with 17 bases between. The CDR3 is 14 residues long. Written as DNA, the CDR3 is TGCGCCAGCAGGAGAGAAATGACGGCGGCTGAAGCTTTCTTT. Translated: CASRREMTAAEAFF. Filled out from reference TRBV5-1 and TRBJ1-1, the complete variable domain reads KAGVTQTPRYLIKTRGQQVTLSCSPISGHRSVSWYQQTPGQGLQFLFEYFSETQRNKGNFPGRFSGRQFSNSRSEMNVSTLELGDSALYLCASRREMTAAEAFFGQGTRLTVV.

This clonotype was detected many times. The J gene is TRBJ2-7, the V gene TRBV2, with a weak D call TRBD1 (6 bases). V lost 7 bases and J lost 2, with 15 bases in between. Germline CDR1 and CDR2: SNHLY and FYNNEI. The CDR3 length is 14 residues. The chain's CDR3 is CASKSNRVTYEQYF. For the CDR3, the DNA is TGTGCCAGCAAATCAAACAGGGTTACCTACGAGCAGTACTTC. The full variable domain, completed using reference TRBV2 and TRBJ2-7, is EPEVTQTPSHQVTQMGQEVILRCVPISNHLYFYWYRQILGQKVEFLVSFYNNEISEKSEIFDDQFSVERPDGSNFTLKIRSTKLEDSAMYFCASKSNRVTYEQYFGPGTRLTVT.

This clonotype was counted at least ten times. This chain joins TRBV27 and TRBJ2-7; D uncertain. Trimming stripped 0 bases from V and 6 bases from J, with 6 bases between. CDR1 MNHEY and CDR2 SMNVEV come from the germline V gene (reference sequence). The CDR3 spans 12 residues. The CDR3, as DNA: TGTGCCAGCAGTTTATCGCATGCCGAGCAGTACTTC. Protein: CASSLSHAEQYF.